The text below deals with one T cell receptor beta chain. Its specificity is unknown. The data originate from a study of blood T cells in healthy people across ages. Study-wide results and limits: With unsorted PBMCs, a conclusive comparison of naive versus antigen-experienced cells was not possible.

Germline V gives CDR1 SGHRS, CDR2 YFSETQ. V lost 5 bases, J lost 11 bases, and 17 bases stayed unmatched. The CDR3 extends over 15 amino acids. It was with a sample-barcoded 5' primer and a J-beta primer mix that a second PCR of about 6 to 12 cycles was run. Per sample, CDR3-containing paired-end reads numbered at least 2.5 million. TCRdb processed the 5' RACE reads anew with MiXCR; each CDR3 protein has one entry. The sample has about 1,600,000 distinct CDR3 sequences; roughly 45% are singletons. Those donating, healthy Caucasian individuals from Russia, were aged about 6 to 100. Per-sample yields of isolated PBMCs were at least 6 million.

The material sequenced was blood. The chain has TRBV5-1 and TRBJ2-5; the match to TRBD2 covers 8 bases. The TCR comes from a woman aged 18 to 35 in good health. In DNA, the CDR3 is TGCGCCAGCAGTCTCACTAGCGGTATACCGGGGGAGCAGTACTTC. Amino acid sequence: CASSLTSGIPGEQYF.